Listed here is a single TCR beta chain. Per the original methods: Reference gene primer amplification in the assay estimated nucleated cell counts. The table came from immunoSEQ multiplex PCR; TCRdb's copy has only in-frame clones and leaves some out. V, J and clone size derive from that table, while D and trimming were established from the DNA sequence. The sample holds more than 75,000 clones; around four fifths are singletons and the top ten take around 11%. The data are from a study of blood T cell repertoires in COVID-19. Study summary: Both acute and convalescent COVID-19 samples were obtained from the United States, Italy and Spain. The analysed material was cDNA or gDNA that came from T cells, B-cell-depleted T cells, or PBMCs.

Sequences were obtained from peripheral blood. The origin of this receptor is a human donor in a cohort sampled during active COVID-19.

DNA of the CDR3: TGTGCCAGCAGCTTATATAGCTATGGCTACACCTTC. Its protein is CASSLYSYGYTF. This rearrangement joins TRBV7-2 to TRBJ1-2, with D unclear. Trimming pared 2 bases from V and 4 bases from J, leaving 5 bases between. The length of the CDR3 is 12 residues. Per the germline V gene, CDR1 is SGHTA and CDR2 is FQGNSA. The entire variable domain, with the rest obtained from reference TRBV7-2 and TRBJ1-2, is as follows: GAGVSQSPSNKVTEKGKDVELRCDPISGHTALYWYRQSLGQGLEFLIYFQGNSAPDKSGLPSDRFSAERTGGSVSTLTIQRTQQEDSAVYLCASSLYSYGYTFGSGTRLTVV.